This TCR beta chain was recorded in a study of T cells in Graves' hyperthyroidism and ophthalmopathy. Comment on this clonotype: Its antigen is undetermined. Given the absence of the conserved phenylalanine or tryptophan at the CDR3 end, a read error is likely.

On the basis of clinical symptoms, serum thyroxine and TRAb, thyroid ultrasound and orbital computed tomography, diagnoses were made. General study findings and limits: Most thyroid clonotypes expanded above 0.001 appeared in blood too. The model made its ophthalmopathy prediction, and onset followed a median 6.5 months later.

The germline gives CDR1 SQVTM, CDR2 ANQGSEA. CDR3 length: 17 residues. With V trimmed by 6 bases and J by 2 bases, 10 bases remained unmatched. RNA transcripts were the template for amplifying TCR beta CDR3 regions. The HTBI set primed first-round TCR CDR3 RT-PCR. MiXCR was run by TCRdb on the multiplex PCR reads, yielding one entry per CDR3 protein. Among a few hundred thousand distinct CDR3 sequences, approximately 22% were seen once, and the ten largest hold approximately 49%. Sequencing was performed on blood. The sequence was obtained from a woman in her 70s with Graves' ophthalmopathy. This sequence joins TRBV29-1 and TRBJ2-7, with 16 bases matching TRBD2. The CDR3 bases are TGCAGCGTCACCGGGACTAGCGGGAGGGGATCGCCCTACGAGCAGTACCTC. Amino acids: CSVTGTSGRGSPYEQYL.